The T cell receptor beta chain under discussion was sequenced for a study of blood T cell repertoires in COVID-19. About the study: COVID-19 samples, acute and convalescent, were from the United States, Italy and Spain.

This CDR3 has 13 amino acids. Clones were read by immunoSEQ multiplex PCR, and TCRdb kept only the in-frame ones, dropping some. This sample yields fewer than 200,000 clones, of which around 76% are seen a single time; less than 9.5% belongs to the top ten. The receptor was derived from a woman aged 55-70 years with COVID-19, enrolled during active disease. Sequenced material: peripheral blood. The V and J genes are TRBV21-1 and TRBJ1-1; TRBD1, the table's D call, lacks a check against the DNA. TRBV21-1 is reported as a pseudogene. CDR3: CACIQGAKTEAFF. The CDR3 bases are TGTGCCTGCATTCAGGGGGCGAAGACTGAAGCTTTCTTT.